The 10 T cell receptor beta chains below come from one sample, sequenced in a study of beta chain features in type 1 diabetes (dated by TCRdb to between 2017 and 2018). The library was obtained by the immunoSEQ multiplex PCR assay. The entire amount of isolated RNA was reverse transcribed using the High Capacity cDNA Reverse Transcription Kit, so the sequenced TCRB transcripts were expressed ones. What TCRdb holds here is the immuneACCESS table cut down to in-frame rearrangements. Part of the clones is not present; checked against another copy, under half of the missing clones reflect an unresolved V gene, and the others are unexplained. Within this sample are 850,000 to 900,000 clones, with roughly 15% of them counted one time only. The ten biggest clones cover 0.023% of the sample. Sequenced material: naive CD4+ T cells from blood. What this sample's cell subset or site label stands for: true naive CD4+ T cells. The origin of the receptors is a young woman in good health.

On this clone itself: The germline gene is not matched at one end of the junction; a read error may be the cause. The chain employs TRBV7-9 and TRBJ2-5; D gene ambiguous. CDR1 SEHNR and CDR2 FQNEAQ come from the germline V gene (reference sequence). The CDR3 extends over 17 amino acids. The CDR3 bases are TGTGCCAGCACCTTAACCCGAGGCCGAGGAGTCCAAGAGACCCAGTACTTC. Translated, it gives CASTLTRGRGVQETQYF.

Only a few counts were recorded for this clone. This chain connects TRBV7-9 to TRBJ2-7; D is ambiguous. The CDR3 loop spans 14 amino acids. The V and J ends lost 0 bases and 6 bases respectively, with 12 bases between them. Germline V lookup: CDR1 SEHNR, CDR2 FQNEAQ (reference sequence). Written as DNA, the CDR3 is TGTGCCAGCAGCTTAGCAGGGATGGTGACCGAGCAGTACTTC. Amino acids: CASSLAGMVTEQYF.

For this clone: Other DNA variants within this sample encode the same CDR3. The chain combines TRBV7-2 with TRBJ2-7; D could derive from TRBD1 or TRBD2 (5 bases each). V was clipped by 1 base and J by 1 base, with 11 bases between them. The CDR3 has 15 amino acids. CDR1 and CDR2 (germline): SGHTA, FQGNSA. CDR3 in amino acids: CASSLVGTTSYEQYF. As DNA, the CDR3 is TGTGCCAGCAGCTTAGTGGGGACCACTTCCTACGAGCAGTACTTC.

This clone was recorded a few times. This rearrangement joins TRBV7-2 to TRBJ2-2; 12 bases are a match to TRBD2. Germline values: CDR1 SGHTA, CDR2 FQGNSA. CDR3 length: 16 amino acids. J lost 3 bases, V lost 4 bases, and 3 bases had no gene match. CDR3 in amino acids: CASSYTSGRYTGELFF. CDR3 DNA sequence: TGTGCCAGCAGCTATACTAGCGGGAGGTACACCGGGGAGCTGTTTTTT.

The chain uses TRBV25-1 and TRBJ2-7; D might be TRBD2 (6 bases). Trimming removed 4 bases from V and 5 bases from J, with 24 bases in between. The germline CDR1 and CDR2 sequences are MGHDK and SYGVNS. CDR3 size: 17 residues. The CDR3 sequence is CASSGSGLGRWGDEQYF. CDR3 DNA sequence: TGTGCCAGCAGTGGATCCGGTTTGGGGAGGTGGGGTGACGAGCAGTACTTC.

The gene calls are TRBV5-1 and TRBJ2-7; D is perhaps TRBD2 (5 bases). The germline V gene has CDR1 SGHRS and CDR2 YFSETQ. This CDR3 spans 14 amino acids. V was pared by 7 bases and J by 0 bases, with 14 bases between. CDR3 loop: CASGRGADSYEQYF. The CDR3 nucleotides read TGCGCCAGCGGCCGAGGAGCGGACTCCTACGAGCAGTACTTC.

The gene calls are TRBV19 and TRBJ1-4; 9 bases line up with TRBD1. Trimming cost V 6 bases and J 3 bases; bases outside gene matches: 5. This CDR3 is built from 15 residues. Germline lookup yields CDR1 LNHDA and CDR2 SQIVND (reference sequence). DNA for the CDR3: TGTGCCAGTAGGACGGGACAGGGTTCTAATGAAAAACTGTTTTTT. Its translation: CASRTGQGSNEKLFF.

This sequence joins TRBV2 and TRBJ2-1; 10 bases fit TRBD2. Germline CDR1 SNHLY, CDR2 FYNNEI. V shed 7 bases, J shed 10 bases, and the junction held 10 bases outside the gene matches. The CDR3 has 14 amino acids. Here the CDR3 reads CASKGSGRALEQFF. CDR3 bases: TGTGCCAGCAAGGGAAGCGGGAGGGCCTTGGAGCAGTTCTTC.

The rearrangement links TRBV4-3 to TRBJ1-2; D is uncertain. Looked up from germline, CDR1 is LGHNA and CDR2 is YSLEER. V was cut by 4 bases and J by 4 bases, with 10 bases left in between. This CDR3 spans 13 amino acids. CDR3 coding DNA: TGCGCCAGCAGCCTAGAGGCGGGCTATGGCTACACCTTC. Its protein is CASSLEAGYGYTF.

CDR3 DNA: TGTGCCAGCAGCTTCTTGCCGACGCTCTCCTACGAGCAGTACTTC. Translating gives CASSFLPTLSYEQYF. The chain combines TRBV7-2 with TRBJ2-7; D remains ambiguous. This CDR3 region has 15 residues. With 3 bases removed from V and 0 bases from J, the gap between germline ends came to 12 bases. Germline V lookup: CDR1 SGHTA, CDR2 FQGNSA.